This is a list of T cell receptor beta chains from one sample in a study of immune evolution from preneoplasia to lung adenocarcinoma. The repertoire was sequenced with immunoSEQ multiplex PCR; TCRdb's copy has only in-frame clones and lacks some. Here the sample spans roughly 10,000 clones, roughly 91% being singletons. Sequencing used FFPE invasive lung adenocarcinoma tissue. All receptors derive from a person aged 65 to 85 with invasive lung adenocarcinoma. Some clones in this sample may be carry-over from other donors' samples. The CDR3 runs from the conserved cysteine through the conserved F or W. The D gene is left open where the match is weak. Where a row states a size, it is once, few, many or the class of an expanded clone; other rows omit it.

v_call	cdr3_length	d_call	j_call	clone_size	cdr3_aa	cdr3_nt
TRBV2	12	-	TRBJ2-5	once	CASSGHQETQYF	TGTGCCAGCAGTGGACACCAAGAGACCCAGTACTTC
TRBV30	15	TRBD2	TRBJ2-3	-	CAWSALAGGPDTQYF	TGTGCCTGGAGTGCTCTAGCGGGAGGCCCTGATACGCAGTATTTT
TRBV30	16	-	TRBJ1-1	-	CAWSPKVGRGNTEAFF	TGTGCCTGGAGTCCTAAGGTGGGCAGGGGGAACACTGAAGCTTTCTTT
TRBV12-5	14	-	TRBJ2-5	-	CASGLWQSPETQYF	TGTGCTAGTGGTTTGTGGCAGAGCCCCGAGACCCAGTACTTC
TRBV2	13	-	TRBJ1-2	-	CASSEGWAYGYTF	TGTGCCAGCAGTGAAGGGTGGGCCTATGGCTACACCTTC
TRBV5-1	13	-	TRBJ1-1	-	CASSMIPGREAFF	TGCGCCAGCAGTATGATACCCGGGCGTGAAGCTTTCTTT
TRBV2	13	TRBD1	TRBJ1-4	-	CASRQGAVEKLFF	TGTGCCAGTAGACAGGGGGCAGTGGAAAAACTGTTTTTT
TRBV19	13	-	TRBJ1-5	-	CASSMGAPGPQHF	TGTGCCAGTAGTATGGGGGCGCCGGGGCCCCAGCATTTT
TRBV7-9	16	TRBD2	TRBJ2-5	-	CASSLLTSGSGETQYF	TGTGCCAGCAGCTTACTGACTAGCGGGAGTGGAGAGACCCAGTACTTC
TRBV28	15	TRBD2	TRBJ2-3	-	CASSLTSEGTDTQYF	TGTGCCAGCAGTTTGACTAGCGAGGGCACAGATACGCAGTATTTT
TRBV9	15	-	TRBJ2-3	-	CASSVVPRAEDTQYF	TGTGCCAGCAGCGTAGTGCCCAGGGCCGAAGATACGCAGTATTTT
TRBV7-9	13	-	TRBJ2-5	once	CASSRQGGETQYF	TGTGCCAGCAGCCGGCAGGGCGGGGAGACCCAGTACTTC
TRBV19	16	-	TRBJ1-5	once	CASSIPGDGARQPQHF	TGTGCCAGTAGTATTCCAGGGGACGGCGCCCGGCAGCCCCAGCATTTT
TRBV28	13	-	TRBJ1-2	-	CASRLSEDYGYTF	TGTGCCAGCAGACTTTCGGAGGACTATGGCTACACCTTC
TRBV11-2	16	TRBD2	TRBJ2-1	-	CASSELAGGTGNEQFF	TGTGCCAGCTCTGAACTAGCGGGAGGCACCGGCAATGAGCAGTTCTTC
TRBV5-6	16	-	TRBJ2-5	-	CASSLHGLGGLETQYF	TGTGCCAGCAGCTTGCACGGTTTGGGGGGTTTGGAGACCCAGTACTTC
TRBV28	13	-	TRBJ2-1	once	CASRHPGLGEQFF	TGTGCCAGCAGGCATCCAGGGTTGGGTGAGCAGTTCTTC
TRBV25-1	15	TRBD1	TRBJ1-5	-	CASRLKGQVNQPQHF	TGTGCCAGCAGGTTAAAAGGACAGGTTAATCAGCCCCAGCATTTT
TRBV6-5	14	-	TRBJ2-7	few	CASSYSVRTYEQYF	TGTGCCAGCAGTTACTCGGTTAGAACCTACGAGCAGTACTTC
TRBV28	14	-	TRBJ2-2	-	CASSSNRVNGELFF	TGTGCCAGCAGTTCAAACAGGGTTAACGGGGAGCTGTTTTTT
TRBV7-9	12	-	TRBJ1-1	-	CASSLDGTRAFF	TGTGCCAGCAGCTTAGATGGGACCCGCGCTTTCTTT
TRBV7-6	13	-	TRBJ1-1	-	CASSLEPNTEAFF	TGTGCCAGCAGCTTAGAGCCGAACACTGAAGCTTTCTTT
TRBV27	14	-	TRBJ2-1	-	CASSLSALSNEQFF	TGTGCCAGCAGTTTATCGGCCCTTTCTAATGAGCAGTTCTTC
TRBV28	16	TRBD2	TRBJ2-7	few	CASSLGSGSWSYEQYF	TGTGCCAGCAGTTTGGGGAGCGGGAGTTGGTCCTACGAGCAGTACTTC
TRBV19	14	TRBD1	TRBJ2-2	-	CASRRQGAGGELFF	TGTGCCAGTAGGCGACAGGGGGCCGGCGGGGAGCTGTTTTTT
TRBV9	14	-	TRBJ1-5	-	CASSCDGSNQPQHF	TGTGCCAGCAGCTGCGACGGGAGCAATCAGCCCCAGCATTTT
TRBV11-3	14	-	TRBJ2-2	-	CASSSGILTGELFF	TGTGCCAGCAGCTCCGGGATTCTCACCGGGGAGCTGTTTTTT
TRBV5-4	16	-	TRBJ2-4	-	CASSSGQDIAKNIQYF	TGTGCCAGCAGCTCAGGACAAGACATAGCCAAAAACATTCAGTACTTC
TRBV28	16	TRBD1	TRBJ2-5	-	CASSPSGTGYQETQYF	TGTGCCAGCAGTCCCTCCGGGACAGGGTATCAGGAGACCCAGTACTTC
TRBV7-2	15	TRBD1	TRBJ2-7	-	CASSLGGTGSGEQYF	TGTGCCAGCAGCTTAGGGGGGACAGGATCTGGCGAGCAGTACTTC
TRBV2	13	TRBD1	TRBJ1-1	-	CASEGGGVTEAFF	TGTGCCAGCGAGGGAGGGGGCGTCACTGAAGCTTTCTTT
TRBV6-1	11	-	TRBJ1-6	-	CATRLDWALHF	TGTGCCACCCGACTTGACTGGGCCCTCCACTTT
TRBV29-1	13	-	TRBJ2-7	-	CSVEDGGRDEQYF	TGCAGCGTTGAAGACGGGGGCCGGGACGAGCAGTACTTC
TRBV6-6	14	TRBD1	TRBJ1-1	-	CASSRQGPNTEAFF	TGTGCCAGCAGTAGACAGGGGCCGAACACTGAAGCTTTCTTT
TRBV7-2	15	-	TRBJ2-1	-	CASSLEGASRNEQFF	TGTGCCAGCAGCTTAGAAGGGGCTAGCCGCAATGAGCAGTTCTTC
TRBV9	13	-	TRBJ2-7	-	CASSVTPTYEQYF	TGTGCCAGCAGCGTAACGCCTACCTACGAGCAGTACTTC
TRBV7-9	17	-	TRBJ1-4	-	CASSLAVLQGEGEKLFF	TGTGCCAGCAGCTTAGCAGTCCTACAGGGAGAGGGTGAAAAACTGTTTTTT
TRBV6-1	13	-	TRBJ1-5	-	CASSEGLGQPQHF	TGTGCCAGCAGTGAGGGCCTCGGACAGCCCCAGCATTTT
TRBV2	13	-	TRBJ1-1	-	CASTIGLNTEAFF	TGTGCCAGCACAATAGGATTGAACACTGAAGCTTTCTTT
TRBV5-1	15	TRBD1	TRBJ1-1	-	CASSLTGTGGTEAFF	TGCGCCAGCAGCCTAACCGGGACAGGGGGAACTGAAGCTTTCTTT
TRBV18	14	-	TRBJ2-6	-	CASSPPSGANVLTF	TGTGCCAGCTCACCTCCCTCTGGGGCCAACGTCCTGACTTTC
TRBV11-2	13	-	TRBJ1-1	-	CASSRDMNTEAFF	TGTGCCAGCAGCCGAGACATGAACACTGAAGCTTTCTTT
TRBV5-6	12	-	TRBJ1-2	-	CASSFDSNGYTF	TGTGCCAGCAGCTTCGACAGTAATGGCTACACCTTC
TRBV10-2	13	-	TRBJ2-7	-	CASSEAREYEQYF	TGCGCCAGCAGTGAAGCGAGGGAATACGAGCAGTACTTC
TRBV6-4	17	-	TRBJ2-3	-	CASSPKGGDRGTDTQYF	TGTGCCAGCAGTCCCAAGGGGGGAGACAGAGGCACAGATACGCAGTATTTT
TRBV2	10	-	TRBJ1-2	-	CASSNYGYTF	TGTGCCAGCAGTAACTATGGCTACACCTTC